This T cell receptor beta chain appears in the sequencing data of a study of beta chain features in type 1 diabetes. Turning to the study itself: Age, gender and cell yields were alike across patients and healthy donors.

Points from the study as a whole: A moderate, significant TCRB CDR3 shortening appeared in type 1 diabetes across four CD4+ subsets. Among type 1 diabetes patients, VDJ junctions had fewer insertions and more deletions.

The sequenced template was cDNA made from the entire isolated RNA. Method: immunoSEQ multiplex PCR; TCRdb's copy keeps in-frame clones and lacks some. The sample carries roughly 51,000 clones, 40% to 60% recorded once. The germline gives CDR1 LNHNV, CDR2 YYDKDF (reference sequence). V shed 8 bases, J shed 1 base, and the junction held 7 bases outside the gene matches. The CDR3 loop spans 14 amino acids. As concerns this clone: What it binds is unknown.

The material sequenced was Tregs from blood. The clonotype comes from a woman aged 40 to 50 with type 1 diabetes. V gene TRBV15 combines with J gene TRBJ1-1; 7 nucleotides align to TRBD1. CDR3 protein: CATRRGQENTEAFF. DNA for the CDR3: TGTGCCACCCGCCGCGGACAGGAGAACACTGAAGCTTTCTTT.